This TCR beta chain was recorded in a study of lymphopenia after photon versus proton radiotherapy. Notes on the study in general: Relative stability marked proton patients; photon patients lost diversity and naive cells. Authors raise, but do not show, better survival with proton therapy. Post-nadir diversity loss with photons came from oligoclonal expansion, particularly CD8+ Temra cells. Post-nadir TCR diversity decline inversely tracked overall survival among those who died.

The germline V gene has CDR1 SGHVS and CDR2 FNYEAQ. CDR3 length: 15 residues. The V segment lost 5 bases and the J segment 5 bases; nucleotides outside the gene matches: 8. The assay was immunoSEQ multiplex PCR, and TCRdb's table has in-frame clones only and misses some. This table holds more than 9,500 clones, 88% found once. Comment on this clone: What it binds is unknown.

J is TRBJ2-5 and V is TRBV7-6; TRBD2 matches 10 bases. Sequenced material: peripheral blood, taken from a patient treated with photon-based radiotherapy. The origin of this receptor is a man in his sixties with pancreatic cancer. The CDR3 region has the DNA TGTGCCAGCAGCCCGAGCGGGGGGGCGTGGGAGACCCAGTACTTC. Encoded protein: CASSPSGGAWETQYF.